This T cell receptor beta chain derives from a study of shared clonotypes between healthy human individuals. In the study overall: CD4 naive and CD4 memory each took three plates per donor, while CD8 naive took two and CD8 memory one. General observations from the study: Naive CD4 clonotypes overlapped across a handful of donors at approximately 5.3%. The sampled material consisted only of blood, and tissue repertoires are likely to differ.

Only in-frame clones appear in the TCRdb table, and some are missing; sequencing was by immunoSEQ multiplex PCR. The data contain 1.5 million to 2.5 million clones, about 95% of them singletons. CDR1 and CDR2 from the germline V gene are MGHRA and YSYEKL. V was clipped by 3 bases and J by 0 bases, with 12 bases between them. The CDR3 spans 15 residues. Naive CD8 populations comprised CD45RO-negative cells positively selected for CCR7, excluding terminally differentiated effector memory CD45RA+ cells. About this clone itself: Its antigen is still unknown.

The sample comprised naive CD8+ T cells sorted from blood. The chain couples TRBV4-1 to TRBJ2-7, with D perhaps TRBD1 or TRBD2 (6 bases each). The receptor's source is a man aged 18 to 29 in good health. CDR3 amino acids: CASSHGGWGSYEQYF. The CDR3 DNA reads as TGCGCCAGCAGCCACGGGGGCTGGGGCTCCTACGAGCAGTACTTC.